This paragraph covers one TCR beta chain sequence. A few counts support this clone. Its antigen has not been determined. Per-nucleotide qualities are absent, and no much larger clonotype sits a single base away. The data derive from a study of cytomegalovirus exposure and HLA in healthy donors (dated 2017 in TCRdb). Notes on the research overall: An earlier analysis of fewer than 750 of the donors reported 250 to 300 Gb of sequence data and 117 million unique TCR beta sequences obtained from about 179 million T cells. Roughly 320 gigabases of sequencing data and roughly 81 million unique TCR sequences made up an early release that covered several hundred HLA-typed donors. The genetic ancestry cluster associated with self-reported Caucasian donors included about four fifths of the 300 to 450 genotyped donors. The aim of the study was to test whether cataloging public T cell receptors could identify signatures of past pathogen exposure. The T cell repertoires of several hundred subjects were profiled by immunosequencing and related to cytomegalovirus serostatus. In addition to the first cohort of 666 subjects, a separate validation cohort of about 120 different subjects was used. To predict cytomegalovirus infection status, the study brought together high-throughput TCR immunosequencing, statistical association of individual TCRs with disease status, and machine learning. A later analysis re-examined previously published TCR beta repertoires from roughly 720 donors and added high-resolution HLA genotyping to investigate patterns of TCR occurrence. In the later analysis, no new phenotypic data were used to find candidate immune exposures; instead, reliance was placed on TCR beta sequences and their occurrence across donors. In an earlier analysis of several hundred of the donors, high-throughput TCR beta sequencing was used to judge whether each TCR beta V gene segment behaved as functional or pseudogenic. Donor age, sex, ethnicity and CMV serostatus were collected together with the repertoire data. A later genetic analysis used genome-wide SNP genotypes for about 65% of the roughly 700 donors, treating that subset as a discovery cohort. Every repertoire in the discovery cohort had been generated on one and the same sequencing platform. Both class I and class II loci were covered by HLA typing, at four-digit resolution. The number of donors typed differed by locus, with 629-630 for A, B, C, DRB1 and DQB1, about 500 for DQA1, over 600 for DPA1, and approximately 470 for DPB1. Five DR-DQ haplotypes were treated as single units for association and clustering because of strong linkage in the cohort. Among 398 genotyped donors of the cohort, an average of approximately 250,000 unique TCR beta nucleotide sequences were sequenced per donor, about a sixth of them non-productive. The paper as a whole reports these results and caveats: The classifier was reported to diagnose cytomegalovirus status with high specificity and sensitivity in both the original cohort and the validation cohort. The authors suggested that the approach could potentially be extended to other disease states and immunological phenotypes. Most TCR sequences were observed very rarely across donors, whereas some public TCRs were present in many individuals. Because HLA typing was unavailable for some donors at each locus, only the typed subset was used in association tests. In a later analysis, the rate of TCR association differed among HLA loci, with DRB1 alleles having the most associated TCRs and HLA-C alleles having the fewest. A later analysis found that HLA-associated TCR beta chains were more clonally expanded and had lower generation probabilities than equally common non-associated chains. Three of the identified cytomegalovirus-associated TCR beta chains were confirmed in vitro to be specific for cytomegalovirus antigens. In an earlier analysis of several hundred of the donors, most TCR beta V segments were observed in productive rearrangements about 87% or about 30% of the time, broadly matching IMGT annotations. In a later analysis, several top co-occurrence clusters were reported to appear linked to parvovirus B19, influenza, CMV and Epstein-Barr virus. Most CMV-associated TCR beta chains appeared to be HLA-restricted in a later analysis, and the HLA associations seemed to be driven largely by CMV exposure. A cluster of highly shared sequence variants was judged likely to be a technical artifact of the sequencing pipeline. A further reported finding was that TCR beta sequences accurately predicted the HLA-A and HLA-B alleles for most subjects in the first cohort. When HLA alleles, especially DR and DQ, strongly co-occurred, attributing TCR associations to individual alleles was difficult. Compared with the roughly 720-donor mean, donors in an Asian-associated ancestry cluster had fewer N-insertions in productive TCRs, according to a later genetic analysis. In this cohort, only TCR beta chains were sequenced, and detectable features were limited by the absence of alpha or paired-chain data. Roughly uniform sequencing depth across donors was assumed in presence/absence analyses, although this assumption may not hold. Correlated functional status among segregating V segments might reflect linkage disequilibrium, but an unknown experimental factor could not be ruled out. Some IMGT-functional V segments, including TRBV6-2 and TRBV6-3, could not be distinguished by the 87-base-pair reads and were therefore excluded. In the study, some 160 TCR beta chains were listed as associated with cytomegalovirus. Because counts were too low, approximately 15 rarely observed V segments, including chromosome 9 orphons, were excluded from the earlier analysis of around 590 of the donors. The only immune exposure information available for the cohort was CMV serostatus. In a later genetic analysis, a missense DCLRE1C variant was associated with V-gene and J-gene trimming of TCR beta chains, and the association was replicated in an independent cohort. At a false discovery rate of 0.05, a later analysis linked around 15,000 TCR beta sequences to specific HLA alleles.

The germline V gene gives CDR1 as SGHVS and CDR2 as FNYEAQ. Trimming accounts for 6 bases at V and 5 bases at J, while the number of junction bases matched to no gene is 6. Including the terminal cysteine and phenylalanine, the CDR3 comprises 13 residues. Just CDR3 DNA is preserved here, 39 bases in frame from base 1. The protocol used for the library was the immunoSEQ multiplex PCR assay. For the multiplex PCR, a mixture combining 60 forward primers for TCR Vbeta segments and 13 reverse primers for TCR Jbeta segments was used. The CDR3 region of rearranged TCR beta genes was amplified from genomic DNA by a multiplex PCR assay. The Illumina HiSeq System was used to sequence the amplified TCR beta libraries as 87-base-pair reads. In the source study's methods: A later analysis tallied around 80 million unique TCR beta chains across the 666 repertoires, and some 12 million of those chains were shared by two or more donors. To remove PCR and sequencing errors, raw reads were error-corrected and collapsed into unique sequences using a nearest-neighbor algorithm that merged closely related sequences. Alignment of CDR3 sequences to IMGT reference sequences was used to assign V, D and J gene segments. For a sequence to be retained, a match of at least six nucleotides to both a V gene segment and a J gene segment was required. Rearrangements were called productive when the CDR3 lacked stop codons and stayed in frame with V and J; all others were non-productive. Following IMGT convention, CDR3 was defined as the stretch from the second conserved V-encoded cysteine up to the conserved J-encoded phenylalanine. Sequences without an unambiguous match to a single V gene segment were excluded from the earlier analysis of several hundred of the donors. In an earlier analysis of 587 of the donors, V segments were called functional above 56.7% productive rearrangements and were called segregating when the between-donor standard deviation exceeded 5%. A statistical classification framework was built to diagnose cytomegalovirus status from the catalog of TCR beta chain sequences. A later analysis assigned V and J genes by comparing TCR nucleotide sequences with IMGT/GENE-DB human TR gene sequences. The TCRdist pipeline was used in a later analysis to assign CDR3 sequences and most-parsimonious VDJ recombination scenarios. In a later analysis, each TCR beta chain was defined by its CDR3 amino acid sequence together with its V-gene family, and reads lacking a unique V-gene family were excluded. As a way to deal with suspected cross-contamination and a sequencing artifact, a later analysis dropped 640 or so nucleotide sequences that were highly shared and had low generation probability. A later analysis calculated a clonal expansion index for each public chain from normalized within-repertoire ranks of inferred template counts. In a later analysis, generation probabilities were computed with a VDJ recombination model fitted to out-of-frame rearrangements, and the resulting probabilities were checked against IGoR. In a later analysis, TCR-TCR, TCR-HLA and TCR-CMV co-occurrence was scored with hypergeometric tests, and a repertoire-size bias correction was applied to TCR pairs. In a later analysis, false discovery rates were estimated by permuting HLA or CMV assignments 20 times. A later analysis grouped co-occurring TCRs with DBSCAN, adding TCRdist sequence similarity when clustering within HLA-allele-positive subsets. For co-occurrence clustering, repertoires with fewer than 30,000 or more than 120,000 public chains were excluded, along with roughly 5 repertoires with anomalous nucleotide sharing. This immuneACCESS table, as held by TCRdb, lists in-frame sequences with V and J called but not all clones. Of the missing ones, under half trace to an unresolved V gene in checked studies; the others have no known cause. V and J calls and clone size are given by that table; D and trimming were obtained from the DNA. This sample gives about 220,000 clones in total; roughly 70% of them show up just once. The ten largest clones represent about 1.9% of the sample.

In total, 600 or so healthy bone marrow donors made up the cohort. At the time of sampling, all cohort members were nominally healthy, though unrecorded immune exposures were likely present. The donor was CMV seronegative and belonged to the group of more than 300 seronegative cohort members. Every donor gave a peripheral blood sample, and the peripheral blood mononuclear cells from that sample were used for TCR beta sequencing. The Qiagen DNeasy Blood Extraction Kit was used to extract genomic DNA from the blood cell samples. The receptor was derived from a woman aged 25 to 45 in good health and CMV-seronegative. Sample: PBMCs. The sequence is built from TRBV7-6 and TRBJ1-1, and 7 junctional nucleotides match TRBD1. The CDR3 region reads CASSSTGETEAFF. The bases are TGTGCCAGCAGTTCTACAGGGGAGACTGAAGCTTTCTTT.